The 3 T cell receptor beta chains given below trace back to one sample, sequenced in a study of Graves' ophthalmopathy and Graves' hyperthyroidism. For repertoire sequencing, the TCR beta CDR3 regions were amplified from RNA transcripts. Scientists carried out first-round RT-PCR using HTBI primers and then a second-round multiplex PCR. TCRdb analysed the multiplex PCR reads with MiXCR anew, one entry per CDR3 protein. The sample holds around 1,000,000 distinct CDR3 sequences, 35% to 40% seen once. Input material: peripheral blood or thyroid tissue (not recorded which). These receptors were obtained from an adult man with Graves' hyperthyroidism.

The table lists this clonotype with a few counts. The V gene is TRBV14, the J gene TRBJ2-7, with 10 bases identical to TRBD1. The CDR3 covers 15 residues. Per germline, CDR1 SGHDN and CDR2 FVKESK. Trimming took 4 bases from V and 3 from J; bases not matched to a gene: 6. The CDR3 bases are TGTGCCAGCAGCCGACCGACAGGGGGCAGCTACGAGCAGTACTTC. Protein product: CASSRPTGGSYEQYF. The variable domain in full, completed from reference TRBV14 and TRBJ2-7, reads EAGVTQFPSHSVIEKGQTVTLRCDPISGHDNLYWYRRVMGKEIKFLLHFVKESKQDESGMPNNRFLAERTGGTYSTLKVQPAELEDSGVYFCASSRPTGGSYEQYFGPGTRLTVT.

Many counts were recorded for this clonotype. The V and J genes are TRBV12-3 or TRBV12-4 and TRBJ1-1; D remains ambiguous. Trimming removed 3 bases from V and 6 bases from J, with 11 bases in between. The CDR3 consists of 13 residues. CDR3 amino acids: CASSLGPSAEAFF. The CDR3 nucleotides read TGTGCCAGCAGTTTGGGCCCCAGCGCTGAAGCTTTCTTT.

This clonotype has a count of ten or more. The rearrangement uses TRBV5-1 and TRBJ2-2; the D is unclear. Germline V CDR1 and CDR2: SGHRS, YFSETQ. V was cut by 0 bases and J by 8 bases, with 5 bases left in between. The CDR3 length is 12 residues. CDR3 DNA sequence: TGCGCCAGCAGCTTGGATGATGGGGAGCTGTTTTTT. Translating it yields CASSLDDGELFF.